Sequencing of this T cell receptor (beta chain) was carried out in a study of post-analysis software for immune sequencing data. Broader study findings: Among five TRBV segments more frequent in patients than controls were TRBV5-6, TRBV5-1 and TRBV20-1. F measure grouped same-batch samples tightly together. There was significantly lower normalized Chao1 diversity in multiple sclerosis patients than in controls.

Germline assignment: CDR1 DFQATT and CDR2 SNEGSKA (reference sequence). V was pared by 3 bases and J by 4 bases, with 4 bases of the junction left unmatched. The CDR3 has 13 amino acids. TCR beta libraries were prepared from cDNA with unique molecular identifiers. TCRdb recomputed calls from the PCR reads with MiXCR, one row per CDR3 protein. Altogether 750,000 to 950,000 distinct CDR3 sequences are present, approximately 53% being singletons, with the ten largest covering approximately 4.5%. This clonotype has just a few counts. Its antigen is as yet unknown. This chain joins TRBV20-1 and TRBJ2-7, with 9 bases fitting TRBD1. This sequence originates from a girl between 10 and 17 years old with multiple sclerosis. The specimen sequenced was blood. CDR3 in DNA: TGCAGTGCTAGCACCGGGACAGGGTACGAGCAGTACTTC. It translates to CSASTGTGYEQYF.